A single sample gave rise to the 20 T cell receptor beta chains below, sequenced in a study of high-grade serous ovarian cancer treatment subgroups. Tumor samples were taken before definitive surgery or chemotherapy. The assay was immunoSEQ multiplex PCR, and TCRdb's table has in-frame clones only and misses some. This sample has fewer than 35,000 clones; roughly 80% occur once, and the top ten carry 2.1%. Specimen: tumor tissue. The source of these receptors is a human donor with high-grade serous ovarian cancer.

The J gene is TRBJ1-2, the V gene TRBV7-8, with 7 positions matching TRBD1. The CDR3 has 14 amino acids. The germline V gene encodes CDR1 SGHVS and CDR2 FQNEAQ. Trimming at V came to 3 bases and at J to 5 bases, leaving 6 bases not matched to a gene. Here the CDR3 reads CASSFRRTGYGYTF. For the CDR3, the DNA is TGTGCCAGCAGCTTTCGCAGGACAGGTTATGGCTACACCTTC.

The V gene is TRBV18, the J gene TRBJ2-6, with D perhaps matching TRBD2 (7 bases). Germline CDR1 is KGHSH and CDR2 is LQKENI. V gave up 3 bases and J gave up 3 bases, with 12 bases separating them. This CDR3 has 16 amino acids. CDR3 DNA: TGTGCCAGCTCACCTCTGGGGGGGCGTGGGGCCAACGTCCTGACTTTC. It encodes CASSPLGGRGANVLTF.

The chain has TRBV7-9 and TRBJ1-1, with D perhaps TRBD1 (5 bases). Germline V gene data show CDR1 as SEHNR and CDR2 as FQNEAQ (reference sequence). This CDR3 spans 15 amino acids. Trimming left V 4 bases short and J 6 bases short, with 18 bases between. CDR3: CASSSRWGENPEAFF. The CDR3 region has the DNA TGTGCCAGCAGCTCCAGGTGGGGGGAAAACCCTGAAGCTTTCTTT.

The genes are TRBV7-8 and TRBJ2-2, with D uncertain. Trimming stripped 4 bases from V and 6 bases from J, with 15 bases between. The germline V gene encodes CDR1 SGHVS and CDR2 FQNEAQ. CDR3 size: 15 residues. CDR3 nucleotide sequence: TGTGCCAGCAGCTCCCCCCGTCCCGCGGCCGGGGAGCTGTTTTTT. This gives the protein CASSSPRPAAGELFF. The full variable domain, its missing parts supplied by reference TRBV7-8 and TRBJ2-2, is GAGVSQSPRYKVAKRGQDVALRCDPISGHVSLFWYQQALGQGPEFLTYFQNEAQLDKSGLPSDRFFAERPEGSVSTLKIQRTQQEDSAVYLCASSSPRPAAGELFFGEGSRLTVL.

This clone was seen a single time. This sequence joins TRBV6-6 and TRBJ2-7, with 10 positions matching TRBD2. With V trimmed by 5 bases and J by 2 bases, 6 bases remained unmatched. The CDR3 consists of 15 residues. CDR1 is MNHNY, CDR2 SVGAGI, per germline (reference sequence). The CDR3 sequence is CASSTGSGRPYEQYF. CDR3 sequence (DNA): TGTGCCAGCAGTACGGGTAGCGGGAGGCCCTACGAGCAGTACTTC.

This chain joins TRBV7-3 and TRBJ2-5; D perhaps matches TRBD2 (6 bases). Looked up from germline, CDR1 is SGHTA and CDR2 is FQGTGA. The V end was cut by 5 bases, the J end by 5 bases, with 15 bases between. The CDR3 is made up of 14 amino acids. CDR3 amino acids: CASSLQGGGETQYF. Here the CDR3 DNA reads TGTGCCAGCAGCCTTCAGGGAGGTGGGGAGACCCAGTACTTC.

This clone came up once. The chain joins TRBV9 to TRBJ1-1, with D uncertain. The CDR3 length is 15 residues. Trimming removed 4 bases from V and 3 bases from J, with 16 bases in between. Looked up from germline, CDR1 is SGDLS and CDR2 is YYNGEE. CDR3 sequence: CASSPPPGSDTEAFF. The CDR3 coding sequence is TGTGCCAGCAGCCCCCCGCCCGGGAGTGACACTGAAGCTTTCTTT. Filled out from reference TRBV9 and TRBJ1-1, the complete variable domain reads DSGVTQTPKHLITATGQRVTLRCSPRSGDLSVYWYQQSLDQGLQFLIQYYNGEERAKGNILERFSAQQFPDLHSELNLSSLELGDSALYFCASSPPPGSDTEAFFGQGTRLTVV.

This clone was recorded once. This chain links TRBV5-1 with TRBJ1-4, with 8 bases lining up with TRBD1. CDR1 is SGHRS, CDR2 YFSETQ, per germline. Losses at the gene ends were 6 bases for V and 8 bases for J; bases not matched to a gene: 18. The CDR3 is 17 residues long. CDR3 residues: CASNRGQGGRGQEKLFF. The CDR3, as DNA: TGCGCCAGCAACAGAGGACAGGGCGGGCGTGGTCAGGAAAAACTGTTTTTT.

This chain joins TRBV5-6 and TRBJ2-5; tentatively, D is TRBD2 (7 bases). Germline CDR1 SGHDT, CDR2 YYEEEE. Trimming left V 4 bases short and J 4 bases short, with 23 bases between. The CDR3 covers 17 residues. The CDR3 spells CASSHARGRGTGETQYF. CDR3 DNA: TGTGCCAGCAGCCACGCACGGGGGCGGGGGACGGGAGAGACCCAGTACTTC.

The CDR3 spells CASSQFPERTPAEQYF. The CDR3 bases are TGTGCCAGCAGCCAATTCCCGGAAAGGACGCCGGCCGAGCAGTACTTC. V and J are TRBV14 and TRBJ2-7, with D hard to call. V lost 2 bases and J lost 6, with 20 bases in between. Germline CDR1 SGHDN, CDR2 FVKESK. This CDR3 is 16 amino acids long.

This CDR3 is CASSLSVGGEAFF. The CDR3 region has the DNA TGTGCCAGCAGCTTAAGTGTGGGAGGTGAAGCTTTCTTT. V and J are TRBV7-3 and TRBJ1-1, with D hard to call. This CDR3 comprises 13 residues. Germline values: CDR1 SGHTA, CDR2 FQGTGA. V was clipped by 1 base and J by 7 bases, with 10 bases between them.

This clone appeared a single time. The chain is built from TRBV5-1 and TRBJ2-3; D is undetermined. Trimming took 0 bases from V and 2 from J, leaving 10 bases between them. Germline V gene data show CDR1 as SGHRS and CDR2 as YFSETQ. CDR3 length equals 15 residues. CDR3 coding DNA: TGCGCCAGCAGCTTGGGCTCTTCGGACACAGATACGCAGTATTTT. Protein: CASSLGSSDTDTQYF.

The rearrangement links TRBV7-8 to TRBJ1-3, with D uncertain. CDR3 length: 12 residues. Germline V gene lookup returns CDR1 SGHVS and CDR2 FQNEAQ. V was clipped by 3 bases and J by 3 bases, with 3 bases between them. The chain's CDR3 is CASSFVGNTIYF. DNA of the CDR3: TGTGCCAGCAGCTTTGTTGGAAACACCATATATTTT.

There are a few counts of this clone. One end of the junction is discordant with germline, which a read error may explain. Additional DNA sequences in this sample encode the identical CDR3. The chain joins TRBV7-7 to TRBJ2-2; the D gene is possibly TRBD2 (5 bases). This CDR3 is 14 amino acids long. Germline CDR1 is SSHAT and CDR2 is FNYEAQ (reference sequence). In nucleotides, the CDR3 is TGTGCTAGCAGCTTAACGGGAAACACCGGGGAGCTGTTTTTT. It codes for CASSLTGNTGELFF.

V usage is TRBV5-1 and J usage is TRBJ2-7; D assignment may be TRBD1 or TRBD2 (6 bases each). V was clipped by 5 bases and J by 0 bases, with 15 bases between them. CDR3 length: 15 residues. CDR1 and CDR2 from the germline V gene are SGHRS and YFSETQ. The CDR3 nucleotides are TGCGCCAGCAGGGCGTACGGGGGCCTCTCCTACGAGCAGTACTTC. Protein sequence: CASRAYGGLSYEQYF.

This sequence joins TRBV5-6 and TRBJ2-7; D remains unclear. The CDR3 is 13 residues long. V was cut by 4 bases and J by 4 bases, with 12 bases left in between. The V gene's germline CDR1 is SGHDT and CDR2 YYEEEE. The CDR3 region is CASSVVGPYEQYF. DNA for the CDR3: TGTGCCAGCAGCGTGGTAGGACCTTACGAGCAGTACTTC.

The chain combines TRBV7-9 with TRBJ2-1; D call uncertain. The CDR3 extends over 13 amino acids. In germline, CDR1 is SEHNR, CDR2 FQNEAQ (reference sequence). V was cut by 3 bases and J by 7 bases, with 10 bases left in between. CDR3 in DNA: TGTGCCAGCAGCTTCGATAGTTCGAATGAGCAGTTCTTC. It codes for CASSFDSSNEQFF.

The V gene is TRBV7-9, the J gene TRBJ2-7, with 9 bases fitting TRBD1. Germline V gene lookup returns CDR1 SEHNR and CDR2 FQNEAQ (reference sequence). The CDR3 length is 15 residues. The J segment lost 7 bases and the V segment lost 2 bases, leaving 9 bases of the junction unmatched. The CDR3 here is CASSLTGGASIEQYF. In DNA, the CDR3 is TGTGCCAGCAGCTTAACAGGGGGCGCTTCGATTGAGCAGTACTTC.

This clone was recorded once. The rearrangement joins TRBV2 to TRBJ2-3; TRBD2 matches at 8 bases. This CDR3 comprises 15 residues. Per the germline V gene, CDR1 is SNHLY and CDR2 is FYNNEI. J lost 4 bases, V lost 4 bases, and 7 bases had no gene match. As DNA, the CDR3 is TGTGCCAGCAGTGGTAGCGGGATGAAGGCAGATACGCAGTATTTT. This encodes CASSGSGMKADTQYF. Variable domain in full (rest from reference TRBV2 and TRBJ2-3): EPEVTQTPSHQVTQMGQEVILRCVPISNHLYFYWYRQILGQKVEFLVSFYNNEISEKSEIFDDQFSVERPDGSNFTLKIRSTKLEDSAMYFCASSGSGMKADTQYFGPGTRLTVL.

This sequence joins TRBV9 and TRBJ2-1; 9 nucleotides line up with TRBD2. The germline CDR1 and CDR2 sequences are SGDLS and YYNGEE. The trim removed 3 bases at V and 8 bases at J, leaving 15 bases unmatched. The CDR3 runs 17 residues. The CDR3 DNA reads as TGTGCCAGCAGCGCCTTACAGGGGAGCGGGAGGATCGATGAGCAGTTCTTC. Translated, it gives CASSALQGSGRIDEQFF.